This entry concerns a single T cell receptor (beta chain). Here immunoSEQ multiplex PCR was the method, and the copy in TCRdb shows in-frame clones only, minus some. Of about 50,000 clones listed, 85% to 90% are singletons. This CDR3 comprises 17 residues. V trimming: 5 bases; J trimming: 0 bases; junction bases outside the gene matches: 5. Germline CDR1 and CDR2: SGHTA and FQGNSA. These data come from a study of blood T cell repertoires in COVID-19. The sequence derives from a human donor in a cohort sampled during active COVID-19. The chain combines TRBV7-2 with TRBJ2-1; the match to TRBD2 covers 12 bases. What was sequenced was peripheral blood. The CDR3 DNA reads TGTGCCAGCAGCCAACTAGCGGGGGGAAGCTCCTACAATGAGCAGTTCTTC. Encoded protein: CASSQLAGGSSYNEQFF.